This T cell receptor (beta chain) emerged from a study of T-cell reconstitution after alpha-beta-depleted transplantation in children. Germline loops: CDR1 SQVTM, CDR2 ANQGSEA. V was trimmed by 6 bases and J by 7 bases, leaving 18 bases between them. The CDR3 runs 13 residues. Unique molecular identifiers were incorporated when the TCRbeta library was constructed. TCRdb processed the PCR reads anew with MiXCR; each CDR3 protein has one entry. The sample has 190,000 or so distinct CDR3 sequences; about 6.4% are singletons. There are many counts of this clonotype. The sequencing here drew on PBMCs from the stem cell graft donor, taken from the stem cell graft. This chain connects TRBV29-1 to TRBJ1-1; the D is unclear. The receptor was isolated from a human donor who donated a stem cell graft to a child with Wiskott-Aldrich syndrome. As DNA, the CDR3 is TGCAGCGTCTCGGGGAGGACGGCCTATGAAGCTTTCTTT. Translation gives CSVSGRTAYEAFF.